This T cell receptor (beta chain) was recovered during a study of siplizumab effects on memory and regulatory T cells. Findings of the study overall: The study found that siplizumab significantly reduced alloreactive sequences traceable to unstimulated CD4+ memory cells. Apparently more diverse than memory cells, naive T cells also seemed major alloresponse contributors. Phenotypic classification as naive or memory proved unattainable for roughly 75-97% of proliferating CD4+ or CD8+ clones.

Germline CDR1 ENHRY, CDR2 SYGVKD. CDR3 size: 13 residues. V was shortened by 8 bases and J by 6 bases, with 16 bases between the two germline ends. Comment on this clone: The target antigen is unknown.

TCRdb's table, derived via immunoSEQ multiplex PCR, lists solely in-frame clones and lacks some. The sample has about 120,000 clones, 80% to 95% seen once. The gene calls are TRBV10-3 and TRBJ1-2; D is possibly TRBD1 (5 bases). The sample was CD4+ T cells sorted from blood. This TCR came from a human donor in good health. The CDR3 coding sequence is TGTGCCATCGAGAATGGGGGAAAGAATGGCTACACCTTC. It specifies CAIENGGKNGYTF.